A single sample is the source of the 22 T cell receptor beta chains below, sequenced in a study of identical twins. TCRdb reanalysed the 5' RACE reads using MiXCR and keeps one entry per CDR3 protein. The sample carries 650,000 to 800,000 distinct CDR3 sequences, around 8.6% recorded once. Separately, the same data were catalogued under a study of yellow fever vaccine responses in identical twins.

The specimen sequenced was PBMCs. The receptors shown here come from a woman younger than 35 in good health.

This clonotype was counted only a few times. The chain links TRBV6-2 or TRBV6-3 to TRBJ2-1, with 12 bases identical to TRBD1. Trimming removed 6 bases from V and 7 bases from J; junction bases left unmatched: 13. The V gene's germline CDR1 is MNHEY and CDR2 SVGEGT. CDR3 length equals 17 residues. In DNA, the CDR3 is TGTGCCAGCAGGGGGACAGGGGGCCAGTGGTCCTGGAATGAGCAGTTCTTC. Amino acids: CASRGTGGQWSWNEQFF.

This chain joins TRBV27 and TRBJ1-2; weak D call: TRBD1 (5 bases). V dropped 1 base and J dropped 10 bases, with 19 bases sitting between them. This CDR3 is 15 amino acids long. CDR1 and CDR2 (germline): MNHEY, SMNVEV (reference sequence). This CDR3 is CASSLFGRDGLPYTF. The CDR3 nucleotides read TGTGCCAGCAGTTTATTTGGTAGGGACGGGTTACCCTACACCTTC.

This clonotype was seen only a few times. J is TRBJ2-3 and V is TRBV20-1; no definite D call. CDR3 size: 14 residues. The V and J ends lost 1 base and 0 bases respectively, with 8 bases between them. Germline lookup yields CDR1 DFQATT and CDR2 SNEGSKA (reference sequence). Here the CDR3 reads CSARAQSSTDTQYF. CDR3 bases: TGCAGTGCTAGAGCTCAGTCTAGCACAGATACGCAGTATTTT.

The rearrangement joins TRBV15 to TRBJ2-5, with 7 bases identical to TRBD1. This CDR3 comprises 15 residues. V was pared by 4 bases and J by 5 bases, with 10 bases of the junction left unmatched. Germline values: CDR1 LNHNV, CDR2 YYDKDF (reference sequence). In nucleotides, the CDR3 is TGTGCCACCAGCACAGTACAGGGGTTTAGGGAGACCCAGTACTTC. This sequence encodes CATSTVQGFRETQYF. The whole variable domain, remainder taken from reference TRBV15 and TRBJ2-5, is DAMVIQNPRYQVTQFGKPVTLSCSQTLNHNVMYWYQQKSSQAPKLLFHYYDKDFNNEADTPDNFQSRRPNTSFCFLDIRSPGLGDTAMYLCATSTVQGFRETQYFGPGTRLLVL.

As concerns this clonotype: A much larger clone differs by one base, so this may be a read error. DNA for the CDR3: TGTGCCAGCAGCGCCACTAGCGATATCTACAATGAGCAGTTCTTC. It encodes CASSATSDIYNEQFF. The chain employs TRBV7-2 and TRBJ2-1, with TRBD2 matching over 7 bases. Germline-derived CDR1 and CDR2 are SGHTA and FQGNSA. The CDR3 is made up of 15 amino acids. Trimming removed 5 bases from V and 3 bases from J; junction bases left unmatched: 7.

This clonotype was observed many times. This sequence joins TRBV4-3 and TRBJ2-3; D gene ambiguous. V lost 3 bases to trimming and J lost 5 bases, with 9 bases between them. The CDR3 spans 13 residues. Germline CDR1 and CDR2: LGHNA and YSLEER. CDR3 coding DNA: TGCGCCAGCAGCCAGCTACTCGAAGATACGCAGTATTTT. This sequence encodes CASSQLLEDTQYF.

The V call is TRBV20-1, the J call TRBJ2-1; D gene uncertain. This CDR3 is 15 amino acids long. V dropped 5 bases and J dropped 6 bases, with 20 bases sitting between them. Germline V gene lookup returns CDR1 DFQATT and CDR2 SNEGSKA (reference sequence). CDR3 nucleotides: TGCAGTGCTCCCTATGTGAATTCCTCCCCCAATGAGCAGTTCTTC. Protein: CSAPYVNSSPNEQFF.

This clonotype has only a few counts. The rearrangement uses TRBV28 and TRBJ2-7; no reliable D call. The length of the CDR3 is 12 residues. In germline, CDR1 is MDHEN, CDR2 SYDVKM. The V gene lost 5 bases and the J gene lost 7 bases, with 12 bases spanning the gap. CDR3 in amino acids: CASSPVLGEQYF. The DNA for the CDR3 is TGTGCCAGCAGTCCAGTGCTGGGGGAGCAGTACTTC. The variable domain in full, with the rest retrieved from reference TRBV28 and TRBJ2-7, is DVKVTQSSRYLVKRTGEKVFLECVQDMDHENMFWYRQDPGLGLRLIYFSYDVKMKEKGDIPEGYSVSREKKERFSLILESASTNQTSMYLCASSPVLGEQYFGPGTRLTVT.

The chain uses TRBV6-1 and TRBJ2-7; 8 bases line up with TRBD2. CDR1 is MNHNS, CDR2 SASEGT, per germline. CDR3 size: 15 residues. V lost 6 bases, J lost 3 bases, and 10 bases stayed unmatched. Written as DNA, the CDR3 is TGTGCCAGCAGCCCTAAACCGGGACTAGGCTACGAGCAGTACTTC. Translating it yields CASSPKPGLGYEQYF.

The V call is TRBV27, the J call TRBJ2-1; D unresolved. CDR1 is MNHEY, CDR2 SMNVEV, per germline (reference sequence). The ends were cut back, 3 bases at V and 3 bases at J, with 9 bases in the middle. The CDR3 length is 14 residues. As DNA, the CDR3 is TGTGCCAGCAGTTTCCAAAATAGCTACAATGAGCAGTTCTTC. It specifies CASSFQNSYNEQFF.

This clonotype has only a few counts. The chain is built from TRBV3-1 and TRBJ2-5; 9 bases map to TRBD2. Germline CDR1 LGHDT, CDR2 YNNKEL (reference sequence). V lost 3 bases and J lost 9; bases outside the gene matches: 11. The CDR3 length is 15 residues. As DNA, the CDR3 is TGTGCCAGCAGCCACGTAGCGGGGGCACTCGGGTCCCAGTACTTC. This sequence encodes CASSHVAGALGSQYF.

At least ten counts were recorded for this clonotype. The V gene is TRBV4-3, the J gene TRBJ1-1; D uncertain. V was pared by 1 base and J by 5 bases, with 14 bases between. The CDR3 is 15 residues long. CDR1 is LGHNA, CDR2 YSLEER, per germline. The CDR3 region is CASSQVNLGGTEAFF. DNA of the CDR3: TGCGCCAGCAGCCAAGTAAATCTGGGAGGGACTGAAGCTTTCTTT.

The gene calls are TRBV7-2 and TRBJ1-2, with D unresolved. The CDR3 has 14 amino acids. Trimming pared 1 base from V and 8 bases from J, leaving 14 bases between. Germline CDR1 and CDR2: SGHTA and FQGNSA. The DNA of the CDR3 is TGTGCCAGCAGCTTAGGACCGACGCATGACGGCTACACCTTC. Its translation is CASSLGPTHDGYTF.

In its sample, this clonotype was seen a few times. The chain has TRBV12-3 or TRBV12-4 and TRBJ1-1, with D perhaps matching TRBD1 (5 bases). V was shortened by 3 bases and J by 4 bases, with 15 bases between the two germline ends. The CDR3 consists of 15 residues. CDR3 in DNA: TGTGCCAGCAGTTTTGGCGACAGCGGGAGCACTGAAGCTTTCTTT. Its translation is CASSFGDSGSTEAFF.

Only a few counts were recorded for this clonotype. In DNA, the CDR3 is TGTGCCAGCAGCAACTCGGGACTAGCGGGGGTAGCAGATACGCAGTATTTT. Its translation is CASSNSGLAGVADTQYF. The rearrangement joins TRBV5-6 to TRBJ2-3; 14 positions agree with TRBD2. V shed 4 bases and J 4 bases; nucleotides not matched to a gene: 8. Germline V CDR1 and CDR2: SGHDT, YYEEEE. This CDR3 contains 17 residues.

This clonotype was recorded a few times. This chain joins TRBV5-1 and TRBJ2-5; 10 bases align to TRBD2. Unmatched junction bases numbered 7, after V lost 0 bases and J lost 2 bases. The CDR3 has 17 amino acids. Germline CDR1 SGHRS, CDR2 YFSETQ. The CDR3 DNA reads TGCGCCAGCAGCTTGGCCCCGTCTAGCGGGGGTCAAGAGACCCAGTACTTC. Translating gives CASSLAPSSGGQETQYF.

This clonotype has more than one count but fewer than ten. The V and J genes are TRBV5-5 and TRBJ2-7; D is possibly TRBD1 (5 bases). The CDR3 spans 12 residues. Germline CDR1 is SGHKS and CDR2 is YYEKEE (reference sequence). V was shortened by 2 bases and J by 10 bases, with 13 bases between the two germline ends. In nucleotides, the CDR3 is TGTGCCAGCAGCTTTTCAGGGTATTATCAGTACTTC. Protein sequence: CASSFSGYYQYF.

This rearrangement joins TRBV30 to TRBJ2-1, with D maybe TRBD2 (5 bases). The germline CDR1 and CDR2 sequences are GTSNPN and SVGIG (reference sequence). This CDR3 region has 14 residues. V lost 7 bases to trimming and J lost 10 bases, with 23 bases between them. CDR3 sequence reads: CASGWVAGAWEQFF. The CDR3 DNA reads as TGTGCCTCGGGATGGGTAGCTGGAGCTTGGGAGCAGTTCTTC. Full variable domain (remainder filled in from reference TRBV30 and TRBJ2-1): SQTIHQWPATLVQPVGSPLSLECTVEGTSNPNLYWYRQAAGRGLQLLFYSVGIGQISSEVPQNLSASRPQDRQFILSSKKLLLSDSGFYLCASGWVAGAWEQFFGPGTRLTVL.

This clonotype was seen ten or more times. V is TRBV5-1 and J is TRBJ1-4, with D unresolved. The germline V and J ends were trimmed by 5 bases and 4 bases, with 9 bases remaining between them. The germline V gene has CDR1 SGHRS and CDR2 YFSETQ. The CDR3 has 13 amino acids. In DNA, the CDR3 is TGCGCCAGCAGTCCGGGGAATAATGAAAAACTGTTTTTT. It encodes CASSPGNNEKLFF.

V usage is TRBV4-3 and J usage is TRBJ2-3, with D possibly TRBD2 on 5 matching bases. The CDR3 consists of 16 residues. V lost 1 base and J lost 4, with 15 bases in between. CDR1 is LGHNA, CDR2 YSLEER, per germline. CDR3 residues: CASSQVIGVVADTQYF. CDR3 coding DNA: TGCGCCAGCAGCCAAGTTATCGGGGTGGTAGCAGATACGCAGTATTTT.

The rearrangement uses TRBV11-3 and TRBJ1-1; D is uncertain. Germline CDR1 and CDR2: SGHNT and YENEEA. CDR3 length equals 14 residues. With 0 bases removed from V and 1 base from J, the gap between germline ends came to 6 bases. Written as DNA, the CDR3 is TGTGCCAGCAGCTTAGATGGAAGGAACACTGAAGCTTTCTTT. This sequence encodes CASSLDGRNTEAFF.

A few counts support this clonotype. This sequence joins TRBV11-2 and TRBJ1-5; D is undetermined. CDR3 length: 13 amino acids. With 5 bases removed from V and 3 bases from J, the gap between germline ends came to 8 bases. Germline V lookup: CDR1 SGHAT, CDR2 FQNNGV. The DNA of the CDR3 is TGTGCCAGCAGCCCGGACTTCAATCAGCCCCAGCATTTT. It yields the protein CASSPDFNQPQHF.